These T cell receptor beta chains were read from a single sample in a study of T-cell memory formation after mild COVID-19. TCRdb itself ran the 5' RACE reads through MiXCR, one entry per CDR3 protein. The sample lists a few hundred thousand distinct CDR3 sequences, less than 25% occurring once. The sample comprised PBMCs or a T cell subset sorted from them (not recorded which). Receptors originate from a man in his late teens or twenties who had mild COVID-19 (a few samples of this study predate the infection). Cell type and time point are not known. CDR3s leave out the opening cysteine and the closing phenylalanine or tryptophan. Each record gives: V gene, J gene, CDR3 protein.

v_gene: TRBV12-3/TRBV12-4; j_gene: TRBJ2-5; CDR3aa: ASSYGTGDQETQY
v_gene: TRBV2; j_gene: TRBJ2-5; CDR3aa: ASTLGGNQETQY
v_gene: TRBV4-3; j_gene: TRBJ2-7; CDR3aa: ASSHEAAGSYEQY
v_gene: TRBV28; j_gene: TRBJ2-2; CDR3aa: ASTGGGYTGELF
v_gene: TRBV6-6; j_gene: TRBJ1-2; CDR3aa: ASSYRQGDYNYGYT
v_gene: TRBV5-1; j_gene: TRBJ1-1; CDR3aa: ASSLGLPVSTTEAF
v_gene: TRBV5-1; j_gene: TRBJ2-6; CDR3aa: ASSPQEWAGANVLT
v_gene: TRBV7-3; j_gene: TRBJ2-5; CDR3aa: ASSRAPAAAGETQY
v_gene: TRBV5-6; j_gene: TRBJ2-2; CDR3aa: ASSFLRDRGYRELF
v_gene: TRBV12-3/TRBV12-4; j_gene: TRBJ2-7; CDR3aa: ASSFGAFYEQY
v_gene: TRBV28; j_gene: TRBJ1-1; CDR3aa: ASSLNRLNTEAF
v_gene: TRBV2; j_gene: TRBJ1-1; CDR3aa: ASIRVEAF
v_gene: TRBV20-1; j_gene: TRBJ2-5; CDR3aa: SAKGPALNQETQY
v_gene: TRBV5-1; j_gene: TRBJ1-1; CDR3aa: ASSPSRLNTEAF
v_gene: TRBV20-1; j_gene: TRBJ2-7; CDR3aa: SSRGISYEQY
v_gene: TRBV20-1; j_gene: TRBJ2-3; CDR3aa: SARDRVLSTDTQY
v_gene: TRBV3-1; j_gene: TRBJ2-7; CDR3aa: ASSPRRGREADEQY
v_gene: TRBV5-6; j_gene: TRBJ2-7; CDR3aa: ASSSTWGSEQY
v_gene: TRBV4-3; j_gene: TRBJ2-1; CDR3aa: ASSQDWGTGGREQF
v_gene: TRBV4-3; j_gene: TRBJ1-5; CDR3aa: ASSQVAGAQPQH
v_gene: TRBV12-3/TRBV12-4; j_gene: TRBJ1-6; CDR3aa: ASSAWRTYNSPLH
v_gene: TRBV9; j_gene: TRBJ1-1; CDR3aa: ASSRDPNSEAF
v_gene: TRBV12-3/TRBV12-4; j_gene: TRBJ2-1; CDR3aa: ASSFFPNEQF
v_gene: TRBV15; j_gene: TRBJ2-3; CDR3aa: ATSTGRGGQADTQY
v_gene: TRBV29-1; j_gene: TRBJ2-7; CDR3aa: SVARGQPYEQY
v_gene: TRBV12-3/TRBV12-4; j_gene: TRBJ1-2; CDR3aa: ASSRAGQINYGYT
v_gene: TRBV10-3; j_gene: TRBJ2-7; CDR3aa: AMKVGDEQY
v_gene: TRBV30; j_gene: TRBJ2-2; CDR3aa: ARTLGGYTGELF
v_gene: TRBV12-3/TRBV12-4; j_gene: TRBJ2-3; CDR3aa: ASSLETGYTDTQY
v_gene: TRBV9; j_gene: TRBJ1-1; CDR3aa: ASSPDRVGAF
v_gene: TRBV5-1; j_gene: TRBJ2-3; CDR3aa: ASSLGLAGGTDTQY
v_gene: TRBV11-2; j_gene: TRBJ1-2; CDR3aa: ASSLLQGADGYT
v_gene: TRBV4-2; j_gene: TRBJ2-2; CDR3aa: ASSQAGGPGELF
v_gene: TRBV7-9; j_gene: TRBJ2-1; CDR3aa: ASSWDRWGDEQF
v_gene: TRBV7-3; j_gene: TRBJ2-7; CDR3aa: ASSLRRGQEQY
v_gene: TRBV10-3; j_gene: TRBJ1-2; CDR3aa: AIRGQGGDYGYT
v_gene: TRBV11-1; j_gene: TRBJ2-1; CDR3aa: ASSLASGGSYNEQF
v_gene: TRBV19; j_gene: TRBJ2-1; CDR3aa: ASSTSGDEQF
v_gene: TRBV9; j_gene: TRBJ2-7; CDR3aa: ASSPQGLEQY
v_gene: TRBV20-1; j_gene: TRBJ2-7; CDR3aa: SATDSAYEQY
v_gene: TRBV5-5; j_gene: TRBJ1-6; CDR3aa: ASSFSSYNSPLH
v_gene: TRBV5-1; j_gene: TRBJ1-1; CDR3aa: ASSTGQLNTEAF